This is a list of T cell receptor beta chains from one sample in a study of shared clonotypes between healthy human individuals. Only in-frame clones appear in the TCRdb table, and some are missing; sequencing was by immunoSEQ multiplex PCR. The sample lists 90,000 to 120,000 clones; 65% to 75% were seen once. Sequencing was carried out using memory CD8+ T cells sorted from blood. The source is a woman aged 25 to 39 in good health. Both conserved end residues are part of each CDR3. The order of the fields is V gene, D gene, J gene, clone size, CDR3 protein, CDR3 DNA. The D gene is left open where the match is weak. Expanded clones get a size class; other rows say once, few or many, or leave the size out.

TRBV7-8	TRBD2	TRBJ2-7	many	CASSLGTSGSGYEQYF	TGTGCCAGCAGCTTAGGTACTAGCGGGAGTGGGTACGAGCAGTACTTC
TRBV19	NA	TRBJ1-1	NA	CASSAFISEGTEAFF	TGTGCCAGTAGTGCGTTTATAAGTGAGGGGACTGAAGCTTTCTTT
TRBV4-1	NA	TRBJ2-1	NA	CASSQGWFTFEQFF	TGCGCCAGCAGCCAGGGGTGGTTCACTTTTGAGCAGTTCTTC
TRBV9	NA	TRBJ2-5	NA	CASSVDDSQETQYF	TGTGCCAGCAGCGTAGATGACAGCCAAGAGACCCAGTACTTC
TRBV7-3	NA	TRBJ2-3	NA	CASSLMGRYHFITPQYF	TGTGCCAGCAGCTTAATGGGTAGATACCACTTTATAACGCCGCAGTATTTT
TRBV13	NA	TRBJ2-7	many	CASSLEGAVSGYEQYF	TGTGCCAGCAGCTTAGAAGGGGCCGTTTCGGGCTACGAGCAGTACTTC
TRBV4-2	NA	TRBJ2-7	NA	CASSQDWGTSYEQYF	TGTGCCAGCAGCCAAGATTGGGGTACCTCCTACGAGCAGTACTTC
TRBV29-1	NA	TRBJ1-3	NA	CSVSLGVSGNTIYF	TGCAGCGTGTCCCTTGGGGTCTCTGGAAACACCATATATTTT
TRBV13	NA	TRBJ2-3	NA	CASRSRGGVNRADTQYF	TGTGCCAGCAGAAGCAGGGGGGGAGTAAACAGGGCAGATACGCAGTATTTT
TRBV10-3	NA	TRBJ1-2	few	CAISEIWGGDGYTF	TGTGCCATCAGTGAGATCTGGGGTGGAGATGGCTACACCTTC
TRBV25-1	TRBD1	TRBJ2-7	NA	CASSGGQGNEQYF	TGTGCCAGCAGTGGGGGACAGGGCAACGAGCAGTACTTC
TRBV27	TRBD1	TRBJ1-1	NA	CASSPQGVRLDAEAFF	TGTGCCAGCAGTCCTCAGGGGGTTAGGCTCGACGCTGAAGCTTTCTTT
TRBV11-2	TRBD2	TRBJ2-1	medium-sized	CASSNVAGGEDEQFF	TGTGCCAGCAGTAATGTAGCGGGAGGAGAGGATGAGCAGTTCTTC
TRBV11-2	NA	TRBJ2-7	NA	CASSFLRGTHTIEQYF	TGTGCCAGCAGCTTTCTCCGGGGCACCCACACCATCGAGCAGTACTTC
TRBV25-1	NA	TRBJ2-7	NA	CASSESELDEQYF	TGTGCCAGCAGTGAATCGGAGCTTGACGAGCAGTACTTC
TRBV7-9	NA	TRBJ1-1	few	CASSVDATEAFF	TGTGCCAGCAGCGTAGATGCCACTGAAGCTTTCTTT
TRBV2	NA	TRBJ2-1	NA	CASSEPTDWSSYNEQFF	TGTGCCAGCAGTGAACCGACGGACTGGAGCTCCTACAATGAGCAGTTCTTC
TRBV27	NA	TRBJ1-5	many	CASSLGGGSNQPQHF	TGTGCCAGCAGTTTAGGAGGGGGTAGCAATCAGCCCCAGCATTTT
TRBV10-3	NA	TRBJ1-1	few	CAISESQDLNTEAFF	TGTGCCATCAGTGAGTCCCAGGACTTGAACACTGAAGCTTTCTTT
TRBV5-4	NA	TRBJ2-7	once	CASSPSTSYEQYF	TGTGCCAGCAGCCCCTCTACTAGCTACGAGCAGTACTTC
TRBV30	NA	TRBJ2-7	NA	CAWSAGSGSYEQYF	TGTGCCTGGAGTGCAGGTAGCGGATCCTACGAGCAGTACTTC
TRBV29-1	NA	TRBJ1-1	NA	CSFNRQSHTEAFF	TGCAGCTTTAACCGACAGTCCCACACTGAAGCTTTCTTT
TRBV1	NA	TRBJ2-7	few	CTSSQDETGGPPYEQYF	TGCACCAGCAGCCAAGATGAGACGGGAGGGCCTCCCTACGAGCAGTACTTC
TRBV5-1	TRBD1	TRBJ2-7	NA	CASSLGTGAEQYF	TGCGCCAGCAGCTTGGGGACAGGGGCCGAGCAGTACTTC
TRBV11-3	TRBD1	TRBJ1-2	NA	CASSRDRVYGYTF	TGTGCCAGCAGCCGCGACAGGGTTTACGGCTACACCTTC
TRBV7-9	TRBD2	TRBJ2-3	once	CASSPGTSGRAPDTQYF	TGTGCCAGCAGCCCCGGGACTAGCGGGAGGGCCCCAGATACGCAGTATTTT
TRBV2	NA	TRBJ2-4	NA	CASSIEGELAKNIQYF	TGTGCCAGCAGCATCGAGGGGGAACTGGCCAAAAACATTCAGTACTTC
TRBV6-5	NA	TRBJ2-7	medium-sized	CASSSSWQGSSYEQYF	TGTGCCAGCAGTTCGTCGTGGCAGGGGAGTTCCTACGAGCAGTACTTC
TRBV6-1	NA	TRBJ2-2	NA	CATQDRNTGELFF	TGTGCCACGCAAGACAGGAACACCGGGGAGCTGTTTTTT
TRBV18	NA	TRBJ2-7	once	CASSPKGSGSYEQYF	TGTGCCAGCTCACCCAAGGGTAGCGGTTCCTACGAGCAGTACTTC
TRBV11-3	TRBD2	TRBJ2-1	few	CASSSAGEFSANEQFF	TGTGCCAGCAGCTCCGCGGGGGAGTTTAGTGCCAATGAGCAGTTCTTC
TRBV14	TRBD1	TRBJ1-2	NA	CASSSAGTGYYGYTF	TGTGCCAGCAGTTCGGCCGGGACAGGGTACTATGGCTACACCTTC
TRBV7-3	NA	TRBJ2-1	NA	CASSPSMRLASYNEQFF	TGTGCCAGCAGCCCCTCTATGAGGCTAGCTTCGTACAATGAGCAGTTCTTC
TRBV9	TRBD1	TRBJ2-7	NA	CASSVSQGAEEQYF	TGTGCCAGCAGCGTGTCACAGGGGGCGGAAGAGCAGTACTTC
TRBV5-1	NA	TRBJ1-5	NA	CASSRGSGDQPQHF	TGCGCCAGCAGCCGGGGGAGTGGAGATCAGCCCCAGCATTTT
TRBV2	NA	TRBJ1-5	NA	CASSEGWGRSQPQHF	TGTGCCAGCAGTGAAGGTTGGGGAAGGAGTCAGCCCCAGCATTTT
TRBV2	NA	TRBJ2-5	NA	CASSEAHHPGPKETQYF	TGTGCCAGCAGTGAAGCACATCACCCTGGGCCAAAAGAGACCCAGTACTTC
TRBV11-3	NA	TRBJ2-2	NA	CASSLLSGNTGELFF	TGTGCCAGCAGCTTACTTAGCGGGAACACCGGGGAGCTGTTTTTT
TRBV4-1	TRBD1	TRBJ1-3	NA	CASSLHSWTGEYGNTIYF	TGCGCCAGCAGCCTGCATTCCTGGACAGGGGAATATGGAAACACCATATATTTT
TRBV6-1	TRBD2	TRBJ2-1	NA	CASSGGLAGTASSYNEQFF	TGTGCCAGCAGTGGAGGACTAGCGGGGACTGCAAGCTCCTACAATGAGCAGTTCTTC
TRBV5-1	TRBD1	TRBJ1-1	NA	CASSPGTVAMNTEAFF	TGCGCCAGCAGCCCAGGGACAGTTGCCATGAACACTGAAGCTTTCTTT
TRBV11-3	NA	TRBJ2-5	NA	CASSSRSGLETQYF	TGTGCCAGCAGCTCCAGAAGCGGCCTGGAGACCCAGTACTTC
TRBV6-1	TRBD2	TRBJ2-6	NA	CASSAPGLAGEGGANVLTF	TGTGCCAGCAGTGCACCGGGACTAGCGGGAGAAGGTGGGGCCAACGTCCTGACTTTC
TRBV7-8	NA	TRBJ2-1	NA	CASSIGLYGTPRNEQFF	TGTGCCAGCAGCATAGGCCTTTACGGGACTCCACGAAATGAGCAGTTCTTC
TRBV5-1	TRBD1	TRBJ2-7	NA	CASTSGTETYEQYF	TGCGCCAGCACCTCCGGGACAGAGACCTACGAGCAGTACTTC
TRBV15	TRBD2	TRBJ2-1	NA	CATSTDLAGTAGEQFF	TGTGCCACCAGCACAGACTTAGCGGGCACGGCGGGGGAGCAGTTCTTC
TRBV6-4	TRBD1	TRBJ2-1	many	CASSTGTGGNEQFF	TGTGCCAGCAGTACCGGGACAGGGGGCAATGAGCAGTTCTTC
TRBV20-1	NA	TRBJ1-1	NA	CSARLGYEAFF	TGCAGTGCTAGATTGGGATATGAAGCTTTCTTT
TRBV7-9	TRBD1	TRBJ2-7	NA	CASSSRDRISYEQYF	TGTGCCAGCAGCTCTAGGGACAGGATCTCCTACGAGCAGTACTTC
TRBV18	NA	TRBJ2-5	many	CASSPFQREETQYF	TGTGCCAGCTCACCATTCCAGCGGGAAGAGACCCAGTACTTC
TRBV6-5	TRBD2	TRBJ2-2	NA	CATASGSNTGELFF	TGTGCCACCGCTAGCGGGTCGAACACCGGGGAGCTGTTTTTT
TRBV18	NA	TRBJ2-7	NA	CASSPPNYEGTGDEQYF	TGTGCCAGCTCACCACCGAATTACGAGGGAACGGGAGACGAGCAGTACTTC